The 29 T cell receptor beta chains in this list originate from one sample, sequenced in a study of identical twins. A single record per CDR3 protein comes from TCRdb applying MiXCR to the 5' RACE reads. This repertoire shows some 1,600,000 distinct CDR3 sequences, less than 40% found once; its top ten account for about 0.27%. What was sequenced was cord blood. These receptors all stem from a newborn girl in good health.

In this sample, this clonotype turned up a few times. This chain joins TRBV15 and TRBJ2-1, with D perhaps TRBD1 (6 bases). Germline V lookup: CDR1 LNHNV, CDR2 YYDKDF (reference sequence). The V end lost 3 bases, the J end lost 0 bases, and 12 bases lay between the germline ends. The CDR3 totals 16 residues. The CDR3 loop reads CATSSLQGPSYNEQFF. CDR3 DNA: TGTGCCACCAGCAGCCTACAGGGCCCCTCCTACAATGAGCAGTTCTTC.

This clonotype has just a few counts. The chain carries TRBV12-3 or TRBV12-4 and TRBJ2-4, with D tentatively TRBD2 (6 bases). The J call is in doubt because the DNA end fits TRBJ2-7 better. This CDR3 region has 14 residues. CDR3: CASSFRLGDFEQYF. The DNA for the CDR3 is TGTGCCAGCAGTTTTCGGCTGGGGGACTTCGAGCAGTACTTC.

This clonotype turned up a few times. The rearrangement links TRBV19 to TRBJ2-1, with 7 bases fitting TRBD1. The J segment lost 9 bases and the V segment lost 6 bases, leaving 5 bases of the junction unmatched. There are 12 residues in the CDR3. Germline V gives CDR1 LNHDA, CDR2 SQIVND (reference sequence). CDR3 in amino acids: CASSPQGTEQFF. Written as DNA, the CDR3 is TGTGCCAGTAGCCCACAGGGGACTGAGCAGTTCTTC. The whole variable domain, remainder taken from reference TRBV19 and TRBJ2-1, is DGGITQSPKYLFRKEGQNVTLSCEQNLNHDAMYWYRQDPGQGLRLIYYSQIVNDFQKGDIAEGYSVSREKKESFPLTVTSAQKNPTAFYLCASSPQGTEQFFGPGTRLTVL.

This chain links TRBV13 with TRBJ2-2; 7 nucleotides match TRBD2. Germline V gives CDR1 PRHDT, CDR2 FYEKMQ (reference sequence). V was clipped by 3 bases and J by 5 bases; unmatched bases: 3. There are 14 residues in the CDR3. The CDR3 reads CASSFREGTGELFF. CDR3 DNA: TGTGCCAGCAGCTTCAGGGAGGGGACCGGGGAGCTGTTTTTT.

The genes are TRBV9 and TRBJ2-1; 15 nucleotides align to TRBD2. The V segment lost 0 bases and the J segment 6 bases; nucleotides outside the gene matches: 1. This CDR3 is built from 16 residues. The germline CDR1 and CDR2 sequences are SGDLS and YYNGEE. The CDR3 region is CASSVGTSGGANEQFF. The DNA for the CDR3 is TGTGCCAGCAGCGTAGGGACTAGCGGGGGGGCCAATGAGCAGTTCTTC.

CDR3 loop: CASSQAGQSNQPQHF. CDR3 coding DNA: TGCGCCAGCAGCCAAGCCGGCCAGAGCAATCAGCCCCAGCATTTT. The J gene is TRBJ1-5, the V gene TRBV4-1; D ambiguous. This CDR3 has 15 amino acids. Trimming took off 1 base at V and 1 base at J, with 8 bases between the two ends. Germline V gene data show CDR1 as MGHRA and CDR2 as YSYEKL.

This chain connects TRBV5-1 to TRBJ2-2, with 13 bases identical to TRBD2. The CDR3 loop spans 20 amino acids. CDR1 and CDR2 from the germline V gene are SGHRS and YFSETQ. Unmatched junction bases numbered 8, after V lost 0 bases and J lost 0 bases. The CDR3 DNA sequence: TGCGCCAGCAGCTTGGCCCTGACTAGCGGGAGGACCGCGAACACCGGGGAGCTGTTTTTT. It encodes CASSLALTSGRTANTGELFF. The entire variable domain, with the rest obtained from reference TRBV5-1 and TRBJ2-2, is as follows: KAGVTQTPRYLIKTRGQQVTLSCSPISGHRSVSWYQQTPGQGLQFLFEYFSETQRNKGNFPGRFSGRQFSNSRSEMNVSTLELGDSALYLCASSLALTSGRTANTGELFFGEGSRLTVL.

This clonotype was recorded a few times. The chain has TRBV29-1 and TRBJ2-2; 7 bases line up with TRBD2. V gave up 6 bases and J gave up 2 bases; unmatched junction bases: 3. This CDR3 contains 13 residues. The germline V gene has CDR1 SQVTM and CDR2 ANQGSEA. The CDR3 DNA sequence: TGCAGCGTCAGACTAGCTAACACCGGGGAGCTGTTTTTT. Amino acid sequence: CSVRLANTGELFF.

This clonotype has a handful of counts. J is TRBJ2-7 and V is TRBV6-5, with 7 bases identical to TRBD2. CDR1 MNHEY and CDR2 SVGAGI come from the germline V gene. The CDR3 contains 15 residues. Trimming took 0 bases from V and 3 from J; bases not matched to a gene: 5. The CDR3 region has the DNA TGTGCCAGCAGTTACTCATCTCTAGCGGACTACGAGCAGTACTTC. It translates to CASSYSSLADYEQYF.

The chain carries TRBV20-1 and TRBJ1-2, with 10 bases aligning to TRBD1. Germline CDR1 and CDR2: DFQATT and SNEGSKA (reference sequence). The CDR3 length is 13 residues. Trimming took 7 bases from V and 5 from J; bases not matched to a gene: 7. CDR3 protein: CSVGTGDRYGYTF. The CDR3 region has the DNA TGCAGTGTCGGGACAGGGGATAGGTATGGCTACACCTTC.

This sequence joins TRBV25-1 and TRBJ2-3; 7 bases map to TRBD1. V was clipped by 6 bases and J by 2 bases; unmatched bases: 8. The CDR3 runs 15 residues. The germline V gene encodes CDR1 MGHDK and CDR2 SYGVNS. This CDR3 is CASRNRGYSTDTQYF. In DNA, the CDR3 is TGTGCCAGCAGGAACAGGGGATACTCCACAGATACGCAGTATTTT.

This clonotype was observed a few times. The V and J genes are TRBV6-5 and TRBJ2-3; 11 nucleotides align to TRBD2. Trimming cost V 5 bases and J 6 bases; bases outside gene matches: 10. The CDR3 has 16 amino acids. Germline V gene sequence: CDR1 MNHEY, CDR2 SVGAGI. CDR3 nucleotides: TGTGCCAGCAGTCCTTGGACTAGCGGGCGGTCCGATACGCAGTATTTT. Protein product: CASSPWTSGRSDTQYF.

This chain joins TRBV20-1 and TRBJ2-5; 8 bases line up with TRBD2. J was trimmed by 2 bases and V by 5 bases; bases with no gene match: 7. Germline V gene lookup returns CDR1 DFQATT and CDR2 SNEGSKA (reference sequence). The CDR3 has 14 residues. CDR3 coding DNA: TGCAGTGCTCCGCCAGGGACTAGACAAGAGACCCAGTACTTC. Residues: CSAPPGTRQETQYF.

This clonotype came up a few times. The chain joins TRBV13 to TRBJ1-2; D may be TRBD1 (6 bases). The length of the CDR3 is 15 residues. Germline V lookup: CDR1 PRHDT, CDR2 FYEKMQ (reference sequence). Trimming took off 1 base at V and 4 bases at J, with 13 bases between the two ends. The CDR3 coding sequence is TGTGCCAGCAGCTTAGCCCAGGACAGCCTCTATGGCTACACCTTC. Protein product: CASSLAQDSLYGYTF.

This clonotype was detected a few times. The chain links TRBV27 to TRBJ1-1, with 9 bases identical to TRBD1. The CDR3 consists of 13 residues. Germline trimming cut 2 bases from V and 7 bases from J; bases unmatched to any gene: 2. Germline-derived CDR1 and CDR2 are MNHEY and SMNVEV (reference sequence). The CDR3 loop reads CASSLDRGIEAFF. The DNA of the CDR3 is TGTGCCAGCAGTTTAGACAGGGGGATTGAAGCTTTCTTT.

The genes are TRBV3-1 and TRBJ2-3, with D maybe TRBD1 (6 bases). The V gene lost 6 bases and the J gene lost 11 bases, with 15 bases spanning the gap. CDR1 and CDR2 from the germline V gene are LGHDT and YNNKEL (reference sequence). This CDR3 contains 12 residues. The CDR3 reads CASRGTHRRQYF. The CDR3 DNA follows: TGTGCCAGCAGAGGGACACATCGAAGGCAGTATTTT.

The chain recombines TRBV19 with TRBJ1-1; 10 bases align to TRBD1. CDR1 is LNHDA, CDR2 SQIVND, per germline (reference sequence). The CDR3 runs to 14 residues. V lost 7 bases to trimming and J lost 5 bases; unmatched junction nucleotides: 7. The CDR3 nucleotides read TGTGCCAGTATGGTGGGACAGGGGAATACTGAAGCTTTCTTT. Residues: CASMVGQGNTEAFF. Variable domain in full (rest from reference TRBV19 and TRBJ1-1): DGGITQSPKYLFRKEGQNVTLSCEQNLNHDAMYWYRQDPGQGLRLIYYSQIVNDFQKGDIAEGYSVSREKKESFPLTVTSAQKNPTAFYLCASMVGQGNTEAFFGQGTRLTVV.

The gene calls are TRBV4-2 and TRBJ2-7, with 7 bases that match TRBD2. Trimming cost V 5 bases and J 7 bases; bases outside gene matches: 17. The CDR3 is 16 residues long. Germline values: CDR1 LGHNA, CDR2 YNFKEQ. The CDR3 DNA reads TGTGCCAGCAGCTACCCAGGAGCGGGGACCTACAATGAGCAGTACTTC. This sequence encodes CASSYPGAGTYNEQYF.

The V and J genes are TRBV3-1 and TRBJ2-5; no definite D call. The CDR3 is 15 residues long. Germline loops: CDR1 LGHDT, CDR2 YNNKEL (reference sequence). V lost 7 bases and J lost 3, with 18 bases in between. The CDR3 region has the DNA TGTGCCAGCACTCAGATCCGGAACACAGAAGAGACCCAGTACTTC. Its protein is CASTQIRNTEETQYF.

This sequence joins TRBV28 and TRBJ2-5; D call uncertain. Gene TRBJ2-7 matches the end of the DNA better, so the J call may be wrong. Germline V CDR1 and CDR2: MDHEN, SYDVKM. The CDR3 length is 13 residues. CDR3: CASRPSPTHEQYF. The DNA for the CDR3 is TGTGCCAGCAGACCTTCGCCAACTCACGAGCAGTACTTC.

Concerning this clonotype: Given a much more abundant clone one base away, this may be a read error. The chain links TRBV12-3 or TRBV12-4 to TRBJ1-2; D remains unclear. The CDR3 covers 15 residues. Deletions cut 6 bases from V and 4 bases from J, with 18 bases between. CDR3 region: CASRASQAPIYGYTF. The CDR3 DNA reads TGTGCCAGCAGGGCCAGCCAAGCCCCTATCTATGGCTACACCTTC.

The chain combines TRBV29-1 with TRBJ2-1, with TRBD1 as a possible D gene (6 bases). Near its end, the DNA agrees better with TRBJ2-7, so the J call may be wrong. This CDR3 has 14 residues. Germline loops: CDR1 SQVTM, CDR2 ANQGSEA. The DNA of the CDR3 is TGCAGCGTTGGCCGGGACACTTTCTACAATGAGCAGTACTTC. Translation gives CSVGRDTFYNEQYF.

Note on this clonotype: The junction departs from the called germline gene at one end, perhaps through a read error. The chain employs TRBV6-5 and TRBJ1-2, with D tentatively TRBD1 (6 bases). CDR3 length: 15 amino acids. CDR1 is MNHEY and CDR2 is SVGAGI in the germline V gene. CDR3 bases: TGTGCCAGCAGCTACTCCGGACAGATTAACTGTGGCTACACCTTC. It is translated as CASSYSGQINCGYTF.

This clonotype was detected only a few times. This chain connects TRBV10-3 to TRBJ2-7, with 9 bases lining up with TRBD2. V shed 3 bases, J shed 0 bases, and the junction held 0 bases outside the gene matches. Germline lookup yields CDR1 ENHRY and CDR2 SYGVKD. This CDR3 region has 14 residues. CDR3 DNA: TGTGCCATCAGTGATAGCGGGAGCTCCTACGAGCAGTACTTC. Translating gives CAISDSGSSYEQYF.

The chain is built from TRBV20-1 and TRBJ2-7, with TRBD1 matching 8 bases. This CDR3 comprises 12 residues. Looked up from germline, CDR1 is DFQATT and CDR2 is SNEGSKA (reference sequence). V trimming: 6 bases; J trimming: 5 bases; junction bases outside the gene matches: 6. This CDR3 reads CSARTGFHEQYF. The CDR3 DNA follows: TGCAGTGCCCGGACAGGGTTCCACGAGCAGTACTTC.

CDR3 region: CASSNSGTSGSYNEQYF. The CDR3 DNA reads TGTGCCAGCAGTAATTCCGGGACTAGCGGGTCCTACAATGAGCAGTACTTC. The chain recombines TRBV12-3 or TRBV12-4 with TRBJ2-1; 12 nucleotides match TRBD2. The J call may be faulty, since TRBJ2-7 better matches the DNA end. The length of the CDR3 is 17 residues.

This clonotype was seen more than once but under ten times. The chain joins TRBV20-1 to TRBJ2-7, with 9 bases fitting TRBD2. Germline loops: CDR1 DFQATT, CDR2 SNEGSKA (reference sequence). The ends lost 3 bases at V and 0 bases at J; junction bases unmatched: 3. This CDR3 region has 14 residues. CDR3 loop: CSASLAGSSYEQYF. The CDR3 DNA follows: TGCAGTGCTAGTCTAGCGGGGAGCTCCTACGAGCAGTACTTC.

There are many counts of this clonotype. V and J are TRBV6-5 and TRBJ2-1, with TRBD2 matching 9 bases. This CDR3 contains 16 residues. CDR1 MNHEY and CDR2 SVGAGI come from the germline V gene. V lost 0 bases to trimming and J lost 0 bases; unmatched junction nucleotides: 0. The CDR3 DNA reads as TGTGCCAGCAGTTACTCTAGCGGGAGCTCCTACAATGAGCAGTTCTTC. It specifies CASSYSSGSSYNEQFF.

There are a few counts of this clonotype. The V gene is TRBV9, the J gene TRBJ2-1; a weak D match, TRBD1 (5 bases). CDR3 size: 14 residues. Between the trimmed V and J ends, which lost 4 bases and 6 bases, there was a span of 14 bases. Germline V CDR1 and CDR2: SGDLS, YYNGEE. As DNA, the CDR3 is TGTGCCAGCAGCCCAACAACAGGTACCAATGAGCAGTTCTTC. The encoded protein is CASSPTTGTNEQFF.